These 14 T cell receptor beta chains were all obtained from the same sample, sequenced in a study of cytotoxic CD8 clonotypes in ibrutinib-treated CLL. Sequencing used immunoSEQ multiplex PCR; TCRdb keeps in-frame clones, though not all of them. In the table there are approximately 120,000 clones, 55% to 75% of which are singletons. The sample was PBMCs, taken after 24 months of ibrutinib treatment. Receptor source: a human donor with chronic lymphocytic leukemia.

This clone was seen a handful of times. The rearrangement joins TRBV5-6 to TRBJ1-5; D not resolved. The CDR3 extends over 12 amino acids. The germline V gene has CDR1 SGHDT and CDR2 YYEEEE. Between the trimmed V and J ends, which lost 0 bases and 7 bases, there was a span of 5 bases. The chain's CDR3 is CASSLAHQPQHF. The CDR3 bases are TGTGCCAGCAGCTTGGCCCACCAGCCCCAGCATTTT.

This clone was observed a single time. The rearrangement uses TRBV11-2 and TRBJ1-3; 7 nucleotides align to TRBD1. There are 18 residues in the CDR3. The germline CDR1 and CDR2 sequences are SGHAT and FQNNGV. Trimming removed 0 bases from V and 3 bases from J; junction bases left unmatched: 11. CDR3 bases: TGTGCCAGCAGCTTAGATCTGATACGGGACAGTCATGGAAACACCATATATTTT. Residues: CASSLDLIRDSHGNTIYF.

The rearrangement links TRBV18 to TRBJ1-1; the D is unclear. This CDR3 spans 16 amino acids. Trimming removed 3 bases from V and 0 bases from J, with 14 bases in between. CDR1 is KGHSH, CDR2 LQKENI, per germline. DNA for the CDR3: TGTGCCAGCTCACCCCCGTCGACGGCCATGAACACTGAAGCTTTCTTT. It yields the protein CASSPPSTAMNTEAFF.

The chain links TRBV21-1 to TRBJ1-5; TRBD1, the table's D call, was not compared with the DNA. TRBV21-1 is noted as a pseudogene. CDR3 length equals 15 residues. The CDR3: CASSDQGQSNQPQHF. The CDR3, as DNA: TGTGCCAGCAGCGACCAGGGACAGTCCAATCAGCCCCAGCATTTT.

The chain recombines TRBV6-1 with TRBJ1-5, with a weak D call TRBD1 (6 bases). Germline CDR1 and CDR2: MNHNS and SASEGT. The CDR3 consists of 16 residues. The V and J ends lost 1 base and 3 bases respectively, with 13 bases between them. CDR3 nucleotide sequence: TGTGCCAGCAGTGAAGTTTCGGGGGCCGTCAATCAGCCCCAGCATTTT. This sequence encodes CASSEVSGAVNQPQHF.

This clone has a handful of counts. The genes are TRBV19 and TRBJ1-1, with 8 bases that match TRBD1. Germline CDR1 LNHDA, CDR2 SQIVND (reference sequence). This CDR3 is built from 15 residues. With V trimmed by 4 bases and J by 3 bases, 7 bases remained unmatched. In nucleotides, the CDR3 is TGTGCCAGTAGTACCCAGGGGGCCGGGGACACTGAAGCTTTCTTT. Translated: CASSTQGAGDTEAFF.

In this sample, this clone turned up once. The chain uses TRBV9 and TRBJ2-1, with D perhaps being TRBD1 or TRBD2 (5 bases each). The length of the CDR3 is 15 residues. CDR1 is SGDLS, CDR2 YYNGEE, per germline. The ends were cut back, 0 bases at V and 2 bases at J, with 9 bases in the middle. CDR3 sequence (DNA): TGTGCCAGCAGCGTAGACGAGGGGACCTACAATGAGCAGTTCTTC. Its translation is CASSVDEGTYNEQFF.

This clone was seen more than once but under ten times. The chain carries TRBV10-3 and TRBJ1-5; 10 nucleotides line up with TRBD1. Germline trimming cut 3 bases from V and 2 bases from J; bases unmatched to any gene: 10. Germline lookup yields CDR1 ENHRY and CDR2 SYGVKD. The CDR3 loop spans 18 amino acids. CDR3 sequence: CAISERTGGGSGNQPQHF. As DNA, the CDR3 is TGTGCCATCAGTGAAAGGACAGGGGGAGGTAGTGGCAATCAGCCCCAGCATTTT.

This clone has more than one count but fewer than ten. This chain connects TRBV7-2 to TRBJ2-2; D assignment may be TRBD1 or TRBD2 (6 bases each). Germline CDR1 and CDR2: SGHTA and FQGNSA. V was cut by 5 bases and J by 4 bases, with 17 bases left in between. The CDR3 length is 16 residues. CDR3 DNA: TGTGCCAGCAGCGTATCGACGGGGGCGCGCACCGGGGAGCTGTTTTTT. Its protein product is CASSVSTGARTGELFF.

This clone has just a few counts. This chain joins TRBV19 and TRBJ2-3, with a weak D call TRBD1 (6 bases). Trimming stripped 3 bases from V and 1 base from J, with 11 bases between. The CDR3 runs 15 residues. Per germline, CDR1 LNHDA and CDR2 SQIVND (reference sequence). The CDR3 reads CASSMRPGGTDTQYF. The CDR3, as DNA: TGTGCCAGTAGTATGCGGCCAGGGGGCACAGATACGCAGTATTTT.

The chain links TRBV5-1 to TRBJ2-7, with 10 bases lining up with TRBD2. This CDR3 has 15 amino acids. CDR1 and CDR2 (germline): SGHRS, YFSETQ. V gave up 4 bases and J gave up 0 bases; unmatched junction bases: 4. This chain's CDR3 is CASSEAGGTSYEQYF. CDR3 DNA sequence: TGCGCCAGCAGCGAAGCGGGGGGGACCTCCTACGAGCAGTACTTC.

V is TRBV5-6 and J is TRBJ2-3; D unclear. This CDR3 is built from 16 residues. V lost 0 bases to trimming and J lost 0 bases, with 11 bases between them. Germline V CDR1 and CDR2: SGHDT, YYEEEE. CDR3 region: CASSLGVYPSTDTQYF. The DNA for the CDR3 is TGTGCCAGCAGCTTGGGAGTATATCCTAGCACAGATACGCAGTATTTT.

V usage is TRBV5-6 and J usage is TRBJ2-3; a possible D gene is TRBD2 (7 bases). CDR3 length: 15 residues. Germline assignment: CDR1 SGHDT and CDR2 YYEEEE. V was trimmed by 0 bases and J by 7 bases, leaving 15 bases between them. Here the CDR3 reads CASSLEGGSGNTQYF. The CDR3 nucleotides read TGTGCCAGCAGCTTGGAAGGGGGGAGCGGGAATACGCAGTATTTT.

This clone has just a few counts. V usage is TRBV30 and J usage is TRBJ1-5, with D unclear. V lost 5 bases to trimming and J lost 6 bases, with 2 bases between them. Germline-derived CDR1 and CDR2 are GTSNPN and SVGIG (reference sequence). The CDR3 contains 9 residues. DNA for the CDR3: TGTGCCTGGGTTCAGCCCCAGCATTTT. It translates to CAWVQPQHF.